What follows are 19 T cell receptor beta chains derived from one specimen sequenced in a study of CD8 T cells in Susac syndrome. Reverse transcription used about 0.45 to 1 ug RNA and random hexamers. TCRdb used MiXCR to reprocess the immunoSEQ multiplex PCR reads, holding one entry per CDR3 protein. The profile covers hundreds of thousands of distinct CDR3 sequences, with approximately 90% appearing a single time and under 0.2% taken by the ten largest. The sequenced sample consisted of CD8+ T cells from PBMCs. The origin of the receptors is a human donor with multiple sclerosis.

The rearrangement joins TRBV28 to TRBJ2-7, with TRBD2 matching 9 bases. V dropped 6 bases and J dropped 6; count of bases not matched to a gene: 12. CDR3 length: 15 amino acids. Germline loops: CDR1 MDHEN, CDR2 SYDVKM. The CDR3 DNA reads as TGTGCCAGCAGCGTAGAGCGGGAGGCGGTATCCGAGCAGTACTTC. This translates into CASSVEREAVSEQYF.

CDR3 DNA sequence: TGTGCCACCAGTGATGTACAGGGGAACCCCAATCAGCCCCAGCATTTT. Amino acids: CATSDVQGNPNQPQHF. The chain recombines TRBV24-1 with TRBJ1-5; the match to TRBD1 covers 7 bases. The V and J ends lost 3 bases and 3 bases, in that order; junction bases with no gene match: 7. Germline loops: CDR1 KGHDR, CDR2 SFDVKD. The CDR3 loop spans 16 amino acids.

The V and J genes are TRBV30 and TRBJ1-4; D uncertain. This CDR3 spans 14 amino acids. CDR1 and CDR2 (germline): GTSNPN, SVGIG (reference sequence). V dropped 2 bases and J dropped 3 bases, with 10 bases sitting between them. The CDR3 sequence: CAWSSWESNEKLFF. In DNA, the CDR3 is TGTGCCTGGAGTAGTTGGGAATCTAATGAAAAACTGTTTTTT.

V gene TRBV4-3 combines with J gene TRBJ2-7; 8 nucleotides match TRBD2. V dropped 0 bases and J dropped 6; count of bases not matched to a gene: 7. The CDR3 covers 15 residues. CDR1 and CDR2 (germline): LGHNA, YSLEER. The DNA of the CDR3 is TGCGCCAGCAGCCAAGAACCGGGGGGGCCTTCCGAGCAGTACTTC. This gives the protein CASSQEPGGPSEQYF.

This clonotype was counted between two and nine times. The chain has TRBV19 and TRBJ1-5, with 7 bases identical to TRBD1. Trimming removed 5 bases from V and 6 bases from J; junction bases left unmatched: 10. Germline CDR1 is LNHDA and CDR2 is SQIVND (reference sequence). The CDR3 runs to 15 residues. The CDR3 spells CASSPAGGFGQPQHF. CDR3 DNA: TGTGCCAGTAGTCCCGCAGGGGGATTCGGTCAGCCCCAGCATTTT.

The rearrangement uses TRBV20-1 and TRBJ2-1, with TRBD2 identical over 15 bases. J lost 0 bases, V lost 6 bases, and 9 bases had no gene match. Germline V gene lookup returns CDR1 DFQATT and CDR2 SNEGSKA (reference sequence). The CDR3 is 18 amino acids. CDR3 sequence reads: CSATGTSGGPSSYNEQFF. The CDR3 DNA follows: TGCAGTGCGACCGGGACTAGCGGGGGGCCCAGCTCCTACAATGAGCAGTTCTTC.

J is TRBJ2-7 and V is TRBV2; the D is unclear. The V end was cut by 6 bases, the J end by 7 bases, with 7 bases between. This CDR3 has 10 amino acids. Germline V gene data show CDR1 as SNHLY and CDR2 as FYNNEI. CDR3 nucleotide sequence: TGTGCCAGCAGCCCACTAGAGCAGTACTTC. This gives the protein CASSPLEQYF.

This clonotype was counted a single time. The CDR3 nucleotides read TGTGCCAGCAGTCCCTGGGAATCGGGAGAGCCCCAGCATTTT. Translation gives CASSPWESGEPQHF. The V gene is TRBV27, the J gene TRBJ1-5, with no clear D. Germline V lookup: CDR1 MNHEY, CDR2 SMNVEV (reference sequence). The CDR3 covers 14 residues. Trimming shortened V by 5 bases and J by 8 bases, and 16 bases separated the two germline ends.

The chain couples TRBV6-5 to TRBJ1-2, with TRBD1 matching over 9 bases. With 4 bases clipped from V and 4 bases from J, the junction kept 16 bases outside the gene matches. Per the germline V gene, CDR1 is MNHEY and CDR2 is SVGAGI. This CDR3 is 18 amino acids long. The CDR3 region is CASSLPGGDRAFFYGYTF. CDR3 DNA sequence: TGTGCCAGCAGTTTACCAGGGGGGGACAGGGCGTTCTTCTATGGCTACACCTTC.

The V call is TRBV20-1, the J call TRBJ1-5; TRBD1 agrees at 7 bases. The CDR3 has 13 amino acids. The V gene's germline CDR1 is DFQATT and CDR2 SNEGSKA (reference sequence). The J segment lost 1 base and the V segment lost 6 bases, leaving 3 bases of the junction unmatched. The CDR3 DNA reads as TGCAGTGCGGAGGACAGGAGCAATCAGCCCCAGCATTTT. It yields the protein CSAEDRSNQPQHF.

The V call is TRBV15, the J call TRBJ1-5; D remains ambiguous. This CDR3 has 16 residues. V was cut by 1 base and J by 5 bases, with 15 bases left in between. Looked up from germline, CDR1 is LNHNV and CDR2 is YYDKDF (reference sequence). In DNA, the CDR3 is TGTGCCACCAGCAGAGCTACGGGCCGTGGGGATCAGCCCCAGCATTTT. It yields the protein CATSRATGRGDQPQHF. The full variable domain, rest sourced from reference TRBV15 and TRBJ1-5, is DAMVIQNPRYQVTQFGKPVTLSCSQTLNHNVMYWYQQKSSQAPKLLFHYYDKDFNNEADTPDNFQSRRPNTSFCFLDIRSPGLGDTAMYLCATSRATGRGDQPQHFGDGTRLSIL.

For the CDR3, the DNA is TGTGCCAGCAGCGTACAGGGGGCGGACACTGAAGCTTTCTTT. Its protein product is CASSVQGADTEAFF. The chain links TRBV7-9 to TRBJ1-1; 9 positions match TRBD1. CDR3 length: 14 amino acids. The germline gives CDR1 SEHNR, CDR2 FQNEAQ (reference sequence). The junction had 4 bases not matched to a gene; V was cut back by 5 bases and J by 3 bases.

The chain combines TRBV6-5 with TRBJ1-2; TRBD1 is a possible D gene (5 bases). There are 16 residues in the CDR3. Trimming took 0 bases from V and 2 from J, leaving 13 bases between them. Germline CDR1 reads MNHEY; CDR2 reads SVGAGI. CDR3 residues: CASSYSRQLGNYGYTF. The CDR3 DNA follows: TGTGCCAGCAGTTACTCAAGACAGTTAGGAAACTATGGCTACACCTTC.

The chain recombines TRBV7-9 with TRBJ2-7; D remains unclear. This CDR3 region has 12 residues. The V gene's germline CDR1 is SEHNR and CDR2 FQNEAQ (reference sequence). The ends were cut back, 1 base at V and 6 bases at J, with 7 bases in the middle. The CDR3 spells CASSLGELEQYF. DNA for the CDR3: TGTGCCAGCAGCTTAGGAGAGCTCGAGCAGTACTTC.

V is TRBV6-1 and J is TRBJ1-5; D ambiguous. V lost 2 bases and J lost 4, with 9 bases in between. Germline V gene lookup returns CDR1 MNHNS and CDR2 SASEGT. The CDR3 has 14 residues. DNA for the CDR3: TGTGCCAGCAGTGAACTTGGGCCAAATCAGCCCCAGCATTTT. Translated, it gives CASSELGPNQPQHF.

V usage is TRBV12-3 or TRBV12-4 and J usage is TRBJ2-1; tentatively, D is TRBD2 (5 bases). This CDR3 has 14 amino acids. V was shortened by 3 bases and J by 5 bases, with 11 bases between the two germline ends. CDR3 region: CASSFGQTNNEQFF. CDR3 nucleotide sequence: TGTGCCAGCAGTTTTGGGCAGACTAACAATGAGCAGTTCTTC.

This chain joins TRBV29-1 and TRBJ1-1; D not resolved. V lost 3 bases to trimming and J lost 7 bases, with 21 bases between them. The CDR3 totals 15 residues. The germline gives CDR1 SQVTM, CDR2 ANQGSEA. Here the CDR3 reads CSVDPSEGPSFEAFF. The CDR3 DNA reads TGCAGCGTTGACCCCTCGGAGGGCCCTAGTTTTGAAGCTTTCTTT.

The chain is built from TRBV7-9 and TRBJ2-7; D is perhaps TRBD1 (6 bases). Germline-derived CDR1 and CDR2 are SEHNR and FQNEAQ (reference sequence). Trimming shortened V by 5 bases and J by 4 bases, and 18 bases separated the two germline ends. This CDR3 region has 15 residues. CDR3 nucleotides: TGTGCCAGCAGCCCAAGGGGGTGGACAACATACGAGCAGTACTTC. Translating gives CASSPRGWTTYEQYF.

The chain links TRBV4-1 to TRBJ1-2, with a weak D call TRBD1 (5 bases). Trimming pared 3 bases from V and 6 bases from J, leaving 11 bases between. There are 13 residues in the CDR3. Germline lookup yields CDR1 MGHRA and CDR2 YSYEKL. For the CDR3, the DNA is TGCGCCAGCAGCCACCGGGACCTTCATGGCTACACCTTC. As protein: CASSHRDLHGYTF.